One and the same sample provided the 9 T cell receptor beta chains below, sequenced in a study of T-cell reconstitution after alpha-beta-depleted transplantation in children. Unique molecular identifiers were used in preparing the TCRbeta library. Each CDR3 protein is one row after TCRdb ran MiXCR on the PCR reads. This table has about 830,000 distinct CDR3 sequences, about 15% appearing once. Sample: PBMCs, mostly from graft donor cells, taken 360 days after TCRalphabeta/CD19-depleted stem cell transplant. The receptors come from a male patient aged 5 to 17 who had a stem cell transplant for acute lymphoblastic leukemia, so the T cells may come from the graft donor.

This clonotype was detected a few times. J is TRBJ2-7 and V is TRBV5-1; D is perhaps TRBD2 (6 bases). Germline V gives CDR1 SGHRS, CDR2 YFSETQ. The CDR3 totals 15 residues. Trimming took off 5 bases at V and 0 bases at J, with 15 bases between the two ends. The CDR3 bases are TGCGCCAGCAGTTCTGGCGGAGGGAGCTCCTACGAGCAGTACTTC. Translated, it gives CASSSGGGSSYEQYF.

This chain connects TRBV7-2 to TRBJ2-3, with 12 bases aligning to TRBD2. The CDR3 contains 15 residues. V shed 4 bases and J 9 bases; nucleotides not matched to a gene: 8. Germline V gene lookup returns CDR1 SGHTA and CDR2 FQGNSA. The CDR3 reads CASSSLVLAGGTQYF. The CDR3 DNA is TGTGCCAGCAGCTCCCTTGTTCTAGCGGGGGGGACGCAGTATTTT.

The genes are TRBV2 and TRBJ2-7; TRBD2 is a possible D gene (6 bases). The germline V gene encodes CDR1 SNHLY and CDR2 FYNNEI. V was cut by 8 bases and J by 0 bases, with 14 bases left in between. The CDR3 length is 14 residues. The DNA for the CDR3 is TGTGCCAGCCACCGGGACTTGAGCTCCTACGAGCAGTACTTC. Translation gives CASHRDLSSYEQYF. Variable domain in full (rest from reference TRBV2 and TRBJ2-7): EPEVTQTPSHQVTQMGQEVILRCVPISNHLYFYWYRQILGQKVEFLVSFYNNEISEKSEIFDDQFSVERPDGSNFTLKIRSTKLEDSAMYFCASHRDLSSYEQYFGPGTRLTVT.

This clonotype came up a few times. The V gene is TRBV9, the J gene TRBJ2-7, with a tentative D call TRBD2 (6 bases). V lost 2 bases, J lost 7 bases, and 19 bases lay in between. CDR3 length equals 15 residues. CDR1 is SGDLS and CDR2 is YYNGEE in the germline V gene. The CDR3 region is CASSVRDWPPGEQYF. CDR3 DNA: TGTGCCAGCAGCGTCCGGGACTGGCCCCCTGGGGAGCAGTACTTC.

This clonotype has more than one count but fewer than ten. CDR3: CASSYYRDRDQPQHF. CDR3 in DNA: TGTGCCAGCAGCTATTACCGGGACAGAGATCAGCCCCAGCATTTT. V and J are TRBV4-2 and TRBJ1-5; 7 bases map to TRBD1. Trimming at V came to 5 bases and at J to 5 bases, leaving 9 bases not matched to a gene. The CDR3 has 15 amino acids. Germline V lookup: CDR1 LGHNA, CDR2 YNFKEQ.

This clonotype was found many times. Here the CDR3 reads CASSYPGTEADTQYF. The CDR3 DNA is TGTGCCAGCAGTTACCCCGGGACGGAGGCAGATACGCAGTATTTT. The chain combines TRBV6-2 or TRBV6-3 with TRBJ2-3; D possibly uses TRBD1 or TRBD2 (5 bases each). V was shortened by 2 bases and J by 4 bases, with 13 bases between the two germline ends. CDR3 length: 15 amino acids. The germline V gene has CDR1 MNHEY and CDR2 SVGEGT.

This clonotype was counted a few times. The chain links TRBV28 to TRBJ2-1; D is unclear. CDR1 MDHEN and CDR2 SYDVKM come from the germline V gene. The V and J ends lost 3 bases and 8 bases respectively, with 14 bases between them. The CDR3 extends over 14 amino acids. CDR3: CASSFLGQLDEQFF. The CDR3 DNA sequence: TGTGCCAGCAGTTTCCTAGGTCAGTTGGATGAGCAGTTCTTC.

The gene calls are TRBV2 and TRBJ2-7, with 7 bases aligning to TRBD1. The CDR3 loop spans 14 amino acids. J gave up 2 bases and V 8 bases, and 9 bases lay outside the gene matches. From germline, CDR1 is SNHLY and CDR2 FYNNEI. CDR3 sequence: CASVKEQGPYEQYF. CDR3 in DNA: TGTGCCAGCGTGAAAGAACAGGGGCCCTACGAGCAGTACTTC. The whole variable domain, filled in from reference TRBV2 and TRBJ2-7, reads EPEVTQTPSHQVTQMGQEVILRCVPISNHLYFYWYRQILGQKVEFLVSFYNNEISEKSEIFDDQFSVERPDGSNFTLKIRSTKLEDSAMYFCASVKEQGPYEQYFGPGTRLTVT.

The rearrangement links TRBV5-1 to TRBJ2-3; TRBD2 is a possible D gene (5 bases). The CDR3 totals 13 residues. Deletions cut 5 bases from V and 6 bases from J, with 13 bases between. The germline CDR1 and CDR2 sequences are SGHRS and YFSETQ. The CDR3 sequence: CASRSGIADTQYF. In DNA, the CDR3 is TGCGCCAGCAGGTCCGGGATAGCGGATACGCAGTATTTT.